The clone carrying this TCR beta chain came up a few times. The sample comes from a study of T-cell reconstitution after alpha-beta-depleted transplantation in children. The TCRbeta library incorporated unique molecular identifiers. TCRdb redid the calling of the PCR reads with MiXCR, one entry per CDR3 protein. The sample includes 800,000 to 1,000,000 distinct CDR3 sequences, 25% to 30% of them seen just once. CDR1 MDHEN and CDR2 SYDVKM come from the germline V gene. This CDR3 comprises 11 residues. V was shortened by 7 bases and J by 2 bases, with 4 bases between the two germline ends. This specimen was PBMCs, mostly from graft donor cells, taken 360 days after TCRalphabeta/CD19-depleted stem cell transplant. V is TRBV28 and J is TRBJ2-3, with unresolved D. This receptor was identified in a boy under two years old who had a stem cell transplant for SCID, so the T cells may come from the graft donor. CDR3 sequence: CASTFTDTQYF. Here the CDR3 DNA reads TGTGCCAGCACCTTCACAGATACGCAGTATTTT.